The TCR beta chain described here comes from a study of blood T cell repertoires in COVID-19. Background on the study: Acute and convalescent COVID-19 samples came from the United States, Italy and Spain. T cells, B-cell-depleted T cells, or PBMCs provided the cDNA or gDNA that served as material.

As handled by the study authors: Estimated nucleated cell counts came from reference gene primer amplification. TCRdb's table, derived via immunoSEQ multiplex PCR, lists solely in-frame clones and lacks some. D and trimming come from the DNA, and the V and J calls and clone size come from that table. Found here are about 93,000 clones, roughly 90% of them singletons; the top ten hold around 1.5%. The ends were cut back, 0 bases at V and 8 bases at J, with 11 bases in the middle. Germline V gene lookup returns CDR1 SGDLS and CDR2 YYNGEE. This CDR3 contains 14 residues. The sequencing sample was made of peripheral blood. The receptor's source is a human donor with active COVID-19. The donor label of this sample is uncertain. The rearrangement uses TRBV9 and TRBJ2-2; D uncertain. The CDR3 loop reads CASSVGATPGELFF. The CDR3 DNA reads TGTGCCAGCAGCGTAGGAGCAACTCCGGGGGAGCTGTTTTTT. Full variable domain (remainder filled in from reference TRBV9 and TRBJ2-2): DSGVTQTPKHLITATGQRVTLRCSPRSGDLSVYWYQQSLDQGLQFLIQYYNGEERAKGNILERFSAQQFPDLHSELNLSSLELGDSALYFCASSVGATPGELFFGEGSRLTVL.